The clone carrying this T cell receptor beta chain was seen once. Its antigen is undetermined. Stem cell-like memory, regulatory, central memory and naive CD4+ cells were sorted via CD45RO/CCR7/CD25/CD127/CD95/CD27. Isolated RNA was reverse transcribed in full, so expressed TCRB transcripts were sequenced. Mean read depth for naive, central memory and regulatory T cell samples was several million reads. Profiling relied on immunoSEQ multiplex PCR, and the TCRdb table lists in-frame clones only, not all of them. This sample has about 650,000 clones, with 9.5% to 15% found just once. The CDR3 is 15 residues long. Germline values: CDR1 SGHVS, CDR2 FNYEAQ. Trimming left V 1 base short and J 1 base short, with 8 bases between. This record comes from a study of beta chain features in type 1 diabetes. Findings of the study overall: No resolution was reached here on whether HLA type influences TCRB rearrangement. PCR could preferentially amplify shorter templates, alike in patients and controls. The study found moderately but significantly shorter TCRB CDR3s in all four CD4+ subsets of Type 1 diabetes patients.

The genes are TRBV7-6 and TRBJ1-5; D is unclear. This TCR derives from a man aged 30 to 45 with type 1 diabetes. The specimen sequenced was naive CD4+ T cells from blood. The CDR3 region is CASSLGGISNQPQHF. The CDR3 DNA is TGTGCCAGCAGCTTAGGAGGGATAAGCAATCAGCCCCAGCATTTT.